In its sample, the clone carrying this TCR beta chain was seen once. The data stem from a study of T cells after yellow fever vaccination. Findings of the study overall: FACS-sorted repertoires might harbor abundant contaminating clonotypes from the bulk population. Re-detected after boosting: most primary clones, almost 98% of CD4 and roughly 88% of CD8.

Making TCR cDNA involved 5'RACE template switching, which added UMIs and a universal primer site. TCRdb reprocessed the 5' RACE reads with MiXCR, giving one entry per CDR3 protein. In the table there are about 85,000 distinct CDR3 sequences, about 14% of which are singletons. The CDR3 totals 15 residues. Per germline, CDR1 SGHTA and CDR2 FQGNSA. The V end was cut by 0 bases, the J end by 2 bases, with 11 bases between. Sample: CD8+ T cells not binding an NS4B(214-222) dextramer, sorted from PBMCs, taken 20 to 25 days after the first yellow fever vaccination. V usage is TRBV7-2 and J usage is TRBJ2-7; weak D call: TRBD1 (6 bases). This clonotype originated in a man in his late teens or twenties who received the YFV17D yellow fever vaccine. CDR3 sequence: CASSLADRTTYEQYF. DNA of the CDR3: TGTGCCAGCAGCTTAGCCGACAGGACGACCTACGAGCAGTACTTC. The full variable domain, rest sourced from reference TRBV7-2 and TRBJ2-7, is GAGVSQSPSNKVTEKGKDVELRCDPISGHTALYWYRQSLGQGLEFLIYFQGNSAPDKSGLPSDRFSAERTGGSVSTLTIQRTQQEDSAVYLCASSLADRTTYEQYFGPGTRLTVT.